This T cell receptor (beta chain) appears in the sequencing data of a study of human T cells and chemical hapten exposure (dated by TCRdb to the early 2020s). Regarding the research as a whole: For sensitization, 2% DPC in acetone was applied to a roughly 2 cm by roughly 2 cm area of upper inner arm skin. Blood was sampled from patients pre-sensitization (week 0) and at 2, 6 and about 24 weeks after DPC sensitization. Libraries were pooled for sequencing, and variation in per-sample TCR yields was attributed mainly to small differences in library volumes within the pool. In alopecia patients, the study followed how the peripheral blood TCR repertoire changed in vivo over primary and secondary sensitization to diphenylcyclopropenone (DPC), a hapten. Weekly therapeutic DPC doses were additionally applied to the scalp of patients throughout the approximately 23-week study period. Patch testing on the upper back used Finn chambers containing 0.01% DPC, with scoring done after 6 days according to International Contact Dermatitis Research Group standards. Alopecia areata with under or over 50% scalp involvement, alopecia totalis and alopecia universalis were represented in the patient cohort, which was mostly female. Blood for TCR sequencing was provided by twenty-nine alopecia patients at one to four time points (pre-sensitization, 2, 6 and 24 weeks). What the study reported, not specific to this receptor: DPC sensitization did not change the number of TCRs with a frequency above 1 in 1000, and there was no evidence of changes in global repertoire structure. Because all patients had alopecia, a presumed autoimmune disease, the immune response of the patients might differ from that of healthy individuals. Compared with pre-sensitization or healthy control sets, expanded TCRs formed significantly more large CDR3 similarity clusters, which is consistent with antigen-driven responses. Patch test score correlated positively with the number of PT1 expanded TCRs, reaching significance at thresholds 8, 16 and 32 but not at 4. After repeated subsampling, the strength of the expansion versus patch-test correlation and the threshold at which it became significant changed.

The CDR3 goes from the cysteine to the phenylalanine over 14 residues. Here the CDR3 DNA is all that survives: 42 bases in frame from base 1. The germline V gene encodes CDR1 GTSNPN and CDR2 SVGIG (reference sequence). The V and J ends are trimmed by 3 bases and 9 bases, leaving 18 bases between them. The receptor library was made with RACE. Reads for this sample came from a NextSeq 500. Library preparation attached unique molecular identifiers to individual cDNA molecules for quantitative, reproducible TCR counting. For every blood RNA sample, sequencing covered both the TCR alpha and TCR beta chains. From the authors' description of their analysis: A median of about 87,000 TCRs per sample was observed, with a range of 23,224 to 690,600. V, J and CDR3 annotation of the TCR reads was carried out using the Decombinator software suite. For PS versus PT1 abundance plots, all samples were subsampled to the same number of TCRs (28,000). TCRs were defined as expanded if absent before sensitization and observed at least eight times at the 2-week time point. The public reads were reanalyzed by TCRdb: fastp trimming at Q25, MiXCR alignment, in-frame beta chains only. When rows share a CDR3 protein, they turn into one entry using the most common DNA and genes. TCRdb's processing, not the study's, gives the V and J calls here. A total of about 53,000 distinct CDR3 sequences appear in this sample, over 9% of them only once. Around 9.5% of the sample goes to the ten largest clones.

The sample's time point label, in plain terms: pre-sensitization, week 0. The sample's treatment or condition label, decoded: therapeutic diphenylcyclopropenone sensitization with weekly scalp DPC. At each patch-test visit, blood was drawn before the patch test was applied. Patients were eligible if aged 18 to 70, diagnosed with alopecia and judged suitable for DPC therapy, and pregnant patients were excluded. Total RNA was extracted from unfractionated whole blood collected in Tempus Blood RNA tubes. This clonotype was picked up many times. The antigen this receptor binds is unknown. No per-base quality is available; no much larger clone lies one base away.

Source: whole blood, taken in connection with sensitization to the hapten diphenylcyclopropenone (DPC). The V and J segments used are TRBV30 and TRBJ2-1; the D element might be TRBD1 or TRBD2, as each aligns at 5 bases. The sequence was obtained from a man aged 40-49 years with alopecia areata. Some clones in this sample may be carry-over from other donors' samples. The CDR3 here reads CAWSAARDGGEQFF. The sequenced DNA: TGTGCCTGGAGCGCTGCCCGGGACGGCGGTGAGCAGTTCTTC.